The next 20 T cell receptor beta chains were all read from a single sample in a study of blood T cell repertoires in COVID-19 (TCRdb year 2020). Library preparation was by the immunoSEQ multiplex PCR assay. This is the immuneACCESS table as TCRdb keeps it, with only in-frame sequences that have V and J called. A part of the clones is gone; compared with another copy, unresolved V genes explain less than half, and the rest is unexplained. The sample data list about 270,000 clones, and about nine tenths of these were observed just once. Of the sample, 1.5% to 2% falls within the top ten clones. The specimen was peripheral blood. These receptors were collected from a woman aged 55-70 years who had recovered from COVID-19.

The chain combines TRBV5-1 with TRBJ1-1; tentatively, D is TRBD1 (5 bases). Germline V gene lookup returns CDR1 SGHRS and CDR2 YFSETQ. V shed 1 base and J shed 5 bases, with 12 bases lying between them. This CDR3 has 14 amino acids. DNA of the CDR3: TGCGCCAGCAGCTTGCAGGGAGGGAGAACTGAAGCTTTCTTT. Translating it yields CASSLQGGRTEAFF.

J is TRBJ2-5 and V is TRBV5-1, with TRBD2 matching 12 bases. Germline trimming cut 4 bases from V and 2 bases from J; bases unmatched to any gene: 12. The CDR3 runs to 18 residues. The germline gives CDR1 SGHRS, CDR2 YFSETQ. The CDR3 region is CASSPGRLAGGTQETQYF. CDR3 DNA: TGCGCCAGCAGCCCTGGCCGGCTAGCGGGGGGGACACAAGAGACCCAGTACTTC.

The CDR3 spells CASSGGTEILNYGYTF. Here the CDR3 DNA reads TGCGCCAGCAGCGGCGGGACGGAGATACTTAACTATGGCTACACCTTC. The chain combines TRBV5-1 with TRBJ1-2; possible D gene TRBD1, 5 bases. This CDR3 has 16 residues. The germline CDR1 and CDR2 sequences are SGHRS and YFSETQ. The germline V and J ends were trimmed by 4 bases and 1 base, with 17 bases remaining between them. Based on the CDR3 plus reference TRBV5-1 and TRBJ1-2, the full variable domain is KAGVTQTPRYLIKTRGQQVTLSCSPISGHRSVSWYQQTPGQGLQFLFEYFSETQRNKGNFPGRFSGRQFSNSRSEMNVSTLELGDSALYLCASSGGTEILNYGYTFGSGTRLTVV.

The chain couples TRBV4-2 to TRBJ2-6; 12 bases are shared with TRBD1. This CDR3 is 19 amino acids long. Unmatched junction bases numbered 6, after V lost 1 base and J lost 2 bases. Germline-derived CDR1 and CDR2 are LGHNA and YNFKEQ. The CDR3 loop is CASSQVWGTGGTGANVLTF. The DNA for the CDR3 is TGTGCCAGCAGCCAAGTATGGGGGACAGGGGGCACTGGGGCCAACGTCCTGACTTTC.

The table lists this clone with a few counts. The sample contains more than one DNA sequence encoding this CDR3. The chain joins TRBV7-9 to TRBJ1-5; D gene ambiguous. The CDR3 runs to 14 residues. Trimming took 4 bases from V and 1 from J, leaving 8 bases between them. CDR1 is SEHNR, CDR2 FQNEAQ, per germline (reference sequence). CDR3 nucleotide sequence: TGTGCCAGCAGCTCGACGGGGAGCAATCAGCCCCAGCATTTT. Translating it yields CASSSTGSNQPQHF.

The rearrangement joins TRBV5-1 to TRBJ1-5, with D hard to call. The CDR3 is 17 amino acids. Between the trimmed V and J ends, which lost 7 bases and 0 bases, there was a span of 20 bases. The germline V gene has CDR1 SGHRS and CDR2 YFSETQ. The CDR3 DNA sequence: TGCGCCAGCTCGTTAAGCGGGCTCCTCAATAGCAATCAGCCCCAGCATTTT. This gives the protein CASSLSGLLNSNQPQHF.

This sequence joins TRBV5-1 and TRBJ2-5, with 9 bases lining up with TRBD1. Germline assignment: CDR1 SGHRS and CDR2 YFSETQ. This CDR3 has 15 amino acids. Trimming at V came to 0 bases and at J to 4 bases, leaving 4 bases not matched to a gene. The CDR3 nucleotides read TGCGCCAGCAGCTTGGGACAGGGGGGGCGAGAGACCCAGTACTTC. This sequence encodes CASSLGQGGRETQYF. Variable domain in full (rest from reference TRBV5-1 and TRBJ2-5): KAGVTQTPRYLIKTRGQQVTLSCSPISGHRSVSWYQQTPGQGLQFLFEYFSETQRNKGNFPGRFSGRQFSNSRSEMNVSTLELGDSALYLCASSLGQGGRETQYFGPGTRLLVL.

The rearrangement joins TRBV27 to TRBJ2-1, with 8 bases matching TRBD1. V was pared by 6 bases and J by 2 bases, with 6 bases of the junction left unmatched. From germline, CDR1 is MNHEY and CDR2 SMNVEV (reference sequence). This CDR3 spans 15 amino acids. CDR3 DNA: TGTGCCAGCAGCCTACAGGGGGTTCCCTACAATGAGCAGTTCTTC. It translates to CASSLQGVPYNEQFF.

Turning to this clone: Within the sample, other DNA sequences also encode this same CDR3. V and J are TRBV7-2 and TRBJ1-5, with D possibly TRBD1 on 6 matching bases. The CDR3 runs 13 residues. The germline V and J ends were trimmed by 3 bases and 4 bases, with 7 bases remaining between them. The V gene's germline CDR1 is SGHTA and CDR2 FQGNSA. The CDR3 nucleotides are TGTGCCAGCAGCTTCCAGGGGAATCAGCCCCAGCATTTT. Its protein product is CASSFQGNQPQHF. The full variable domain, with the rest looked up from reference TRBV7-2 and TRBJ1-5, is GAGVSQSPSNKVTEKGKDVELRCDPISGHTALYWYRQSLGQGLEFLIYFQGNSAPDKSGLPSDRFSAERTGGSVSTLTIQRTQQEDSAVYLCASSFQGNQPQHFGDGTRLSIL.

Remarks on this clone: Compared with germline, one end of the junction differs, possibly owing to a read error. CDR3 bases: TGTGCTAGCAGCCCTACACTAGCAGCGGGTGTCCACGAGCAGTACTTC. Translating gives CASSPTLAAGVHEQYF. V is TRBV7-7 and J is TRBJ2-7; a weak D match, TRBD2 (6 bases). The CDR3 is 16 amino acids. Germline V gene sequence: CDR1 SSHAT, CDR2 FNYEAQ (reference sequence).

V gene TRBV7-2 combines with J gene TRBJ1-2; perhaps TRBD1 as D (6 bases). The CDR3 consists of 13 residues. The germline V gene encodes CDR1 SGHTA and CDR2 FQGNSA. Deletions cut 5 bases from V and 11 bases from J, with 18 bases between. CDR3 amino acids: CASSPRGPSQYTF. For the CDR3, the DNA is TGTGCCAGCAGCCCCAGGGGCCCCTCCCAGTACACCTTC.

The chain recombines TRBV7-6 with TRBJ2-5, with 8 bases fitting TRBD2. CDR3 length: 17 amino acids. The J segment lost 2 bases and the V segment lost 1 base, leaving 9 bases of the junction unmatched. CDR1 and CDR2 (germline): SGHVS, FNYEAQ. For the CDR3, the DNA is TGTGCCAGCAGCTTAGGGGCCAGCGGGGGAACTCAAGAGACCCAGTACTTC. Translating gives CASSLGASGGTQETQYF. Full variable domain (rest looked up from reference TRBV7-6 and TRBJ2-5): GAGVSQSPRYKVTKRGQDVALRCDPISGHVSLYWYRQALGQGPEFLTYFNYEAQQDKSGLPNDRFSAERPEGSISTLTIQRTEQRDSAMYRCASSLGASGGTQETQYFGPGTRLLVL.

The rearrangement links TRBV2 to TRBJ2-1, with 8 positions matching TRBD2. The CDR3 is 16 residues long. V was clipped by 4 bases and J by 8 bases; unmatched bases: 13. Germline assignment: CDR1 SNHLY and CDR2 FYNNEI. The CDR3 spells CASSGMAGGNSDEQFF. The DNA for the CDR3 is TGTGCCAGCAGTGGTATGGCGGGGGGTAATAGCGATGAGCAGTTCTTC. Using reference TRBV2 and TRBJ2-1 for the parts outside the CDR3, the full variable domain is EPEVTQTPSHQVTQMGQEVILRCVPISNHLYFYWYRQILGQKVEFLVSFYNNEISEKSEIFDDQFSVERPDGSNFTLKIRSTKLEDSAMYFCASSGMAGGNSDEQFFGPGTRLTVL.

V usage is TRBV9 and J usage is TRBJ2-6; D not certain. V lost 7 bases and J lost 2, with 13 bases in between. The CDR3 sequence is 15 residues long. Germline lookup yields CDR1 SGDLS and CDR2 YYNGEE. Here the CDR3 DNA reads TGTGCCAGCGGGCAGCAGGCCCCTGGGGCCAACGTCCTGACTTTC. It specifies CASGQQAPGANVLTF.

The chain uses TRBV4-1 and TRBJ1-1; 10 bases are shared with TRBD1. V was clipped by 4 bases and J by 5 bases; unmatched bases: 16. CDR1 and CDR2 (germline): MGHRA, YSYEKL. CDR3 length: 18 amino acids. CDR3 loop: CASSLLLLRQGARTEAFF. CDR3 nucleotide sequence: TGCGCCAGCAGCCTCCTGCTACTCCGACAGGGGGCGCGAACTGAAGCTTTCTTT.

Only one count was recorded for this clone. The chain couples TRBV6-2 or TRBV6-3 to TRBJ2-7; 7 bases map to TRBD1. Germline V gene lookup returns CDR1 MNHEY and CDR2 SVGEGT. CDR3 size: 17 residues. V dropped 2 bases and J dropped 0; count of bases not matched to a gene: 10. CDR3 nucleotide sequence: TGTGCCAGCAGTTACGCGGCAGGGGGTGTTCCCTCCTACGAGCAGTACTTC. This gives the protein CASSYAAGGVPSYEQYF.

CDR3: CASSLIQVRTDTQYF. The CDR3 nucleotides are TGTGCCAGCAGCTTAATTCAGGTGCGCACAGATACGCAGTATTTT. The chain links TRBV5-4 to TRBJ2-3, with no clear D. The CDR3 covers 15 residues. Per germline, CDR1 SGHNT and CDR2 YYREEE (reference sequence). V dropped 2 bases and J dropped 1 base, with 11 bases sitting between them. Variable domain in full (rest from reference TRBV5-4 and TRBJ2-3): ETGVTQSPTHLIKTRGQQVTLRCSSQSGHNTVSWYQQALGQGPQFIFQYYREEENGRGNFPPRFSGLQFPNYSSELNVNALELDDSALYLCASSLIQVRTDTQYFGPGTRLTVL.

The V gene is TRBV29-1, the J gene TRBJ1-1; 7 nucleotides line up with TRBD1. The V gene end was trimmed by 5 bases and the J gene end by 3 bases; junction bases not matched to a gene: 6. This CDR3 contains 13 residues. Germline lookup yields CDR1 SQVTM and CDR2 ANQGSEA. CDR3 region: CSVSTGTDTEAFF. The CDR3 nucleotides read TGCAGCGTTTCGACCGGGACAGACACTGAAGCTTTCTTT.

The V gene is TRBV6-2 or TRBV6-3, the J gene TRBJ1-2; the match to TRBD1 covers 10 bases. The CDR3 spans 15 residues. Per the germline V gene, CDR1 is MNHEY and CDR2 is SVGEGT. After removal of 2 bases from V and 7 bases from J, the junction contained 7 bases not matched to a gene. The CDR3: CASSYVPGTGVGYTF. Written as DNA, the CDR3 is TGTGCCAGCAGTTACGTTCCCGGGACAGGGGTTGGCTACACCTTC.

The chain employs TRBV4-1 and TRBJ1-2, with a tentative D call TRBD1 (5 bases). The CDR3 consists of 19 residues. Trimming removed 1 base from V and 0 bases from J, with 21 bases in between. The germline V gene encodes CDR1 MGHRA and CDR2 YSYEKL. In DNA, the CDR3 is TGCGCCAGCAGCCAAGGTCTGAGTCATAGGACATCGACTAACTATGGCTACACCTTC. Its translation: CASSQGLSHRTSTNYGYTF.